This T cell receptor beta chain stems from a study of T cell repertoires in ileal Crohn's disease (dated by TCRdb to between 2017 and 2020). For the wider study: The median duration of disease was around 7.3 years, and at the time of surgery 35% of patients were active smokers. Surgery was performed for a complication in all patients, with stricturing disease in about 61% and penetrating disease in approximately 40%. Roughly half of the patients were given postoperative therapy, with about 19 on anti-TNF agents and under 13 on thiopurines. MI samples were biopsies from the proximal margin of the surgical specimen. For commercial TCRB immunosequencing, around 0.5 micrograms of biopsy DNA were submitted for each sample. The TCR repertoire was analysed in approximately 60 patients with Crohn's disease drawn from a prospective multicentre cohort. The study was conducted in parallel with a multicentre cohort built to find predictors of early endoscopic recurrence after ileocolonic resection. Endoscopic postoperative recurrence was defined as a Rutgeerts score above i0. The study sequenced 171 mucosal samples from more than 50 patients, taken at several locations on the surgical specimen and at postoperative endoscopy.

As concerns this clone: Its binding antigen is unknown. No per-base quality is available; no much larger clone lies one base away.

CDR1 is given as LGHNA and CDR2 as YSLEER, both from the germline V gene. Reading from cysteine to phenylalanine, the CDR3 counts 17 amino acids. Just the 51-base CDR3 DNA is kept, in frame starting at base 1. V is pared back by 0 bases and J by 2 bases, with 15 bases lying between the germline termini. Libraries were constructed by the immunoSEQ multiplex PCR assay. Adaptive Biotechnology amplified the CDR3 regions from genomic DNA with a two-step multiplex PCR designed to control amplification bias. The first PCR used primers for every V and J gene segment; the second PCR added barcodes and Illumina adapters. CDR3 libraries were sequenced using an Illumina instrument. In the source study's methods: The analysis used both the pipelines supplied by the vendor and custom analysis of the raw data in R/Bioconductor with R version 3.3.0. Clonality, which ranges from 0 to 1, was calculated as the inverse of the normalised Shannon entropy across all productive clones. High-frequency clones were defined as the repertoire share of the top 100 clones, retaining only clones passing a 95% confidence test. Repertoire diversity was measured with the Simpson index, and overlap between samples was measured with the Morisita-Horn index. TCRdb took this table from immuneACCESS and kept in-frame rearrangements with V and J called. Such tables lack part of the clones; where checked against another copy, unresolved V genes explain under half of the gap, and the rest is unexplained. That table is the source of V, J and clone size, and D and trimming were worked out from the DNA. Here the sample has 3,000 to 4,000 clones; around 90% occur a single time. Roughly 13% of the sample rests with the top ten.

General findings and caveats noted by the study authors: A significantly higher proportion of clonal expansions was observed in active smokers at surgery than in non-smokers (roughly 27% vs 19%, p=0.02). Mucosal CD4 and CD8 T cells were sorted and sequenced only in a subgroup of patients, the size of which was not stated. Compared with CD4 T cells, sorted CD8 T cells contained more high-frequency clones, which suggests that the mucosal expansions were mostly CD8. Higher high-frequency clone percentages at surgery were associated with endoscopic recurrence; all patients with clonality above 26.8% (18/57) had recurrence.

Read against the paper, the sample's time point label means: proximal margin of the surgical specimen (macroscopically non-inflamed). Eligible patients were adults with ileal or ileocolonic Crohn's disease who had an indication for ileocolonic resection. Before DNA extraction, whole ileal mucosal biopsies were kept frozen at -80 degrees C. Genomic DNA was extracted from frozen whole biopsies using a TRizol-based method and was quantified with a NanoDrop 2000 spectrophotometer. Sequenced input: ileal tissue. The clonotype originates from an adult with Crohn's disease. The rearrangement joined TRBV4-3 to TRBJ2-3; the best D guess is TRBD2, with 5 bases matching. The sequenced DNA: TGCGCCAGCAGCCAAGATCCCAGCGGAGGAACCACAGATACGCAGTATTTT. The resulting protein is CASSQDPSGGTTDTQYF.